This T cell receptor beta chain was profiled in a study of OX40 agonist ivuxolimab in advanced cancers. The overall study: Every 2 weeks, patients got intravenous ivuxolimab at one of six dose levels (0.01-10 mg/kg). Participants could have had prior anti-PD-1, anti-PD-L1 or anti-CTLA-4 therapy, and approximately 37% had some. A partial response was reached by three patients: one with hepatocellular carcinoma and two with cutaneous melanoma.

Repertoires were generated with immunoSEQ multiplex PCR, while TCRdb's copy carries only in-frame clones and drops some. The table lists about 76,000 clones, 85% to 90% of them singletons. Study results and caveats: Compared with CD4+, CD8+ T cells on average had more expanded clones.

Notes on this clone: The antigen is not known.

The origin of this receptor is an adult with an advanced solid tumor such as melanoma, head and neck, liver or kidney cancer. This specimen was CD4+ or CD8+ T cells sorted from blood, taken in a trial of the OX40 agonist ivuxolimab.

The DNA for the CDR3 is TGCGCCAGCCGCCCTAGTCTAGGCCGGGAGCTGTTTTTT. It codes for CASRPSLGRELFF. The chain joins TRBV4-1 to TRBJ2-2; D gene uncertain. The CDR3 is made up of 13 amino acids. Germline V lookup: CDR1 MGHRA, CDR2 YSYEKL. V was cut by 8 bases and J by 9 bases, with 16 bases left in between.